This T cell receptor (beta chain) originates from a study of cytomegalovirus exposure and HLA in healthy donors. Regarding the study as a whole: A later analysis linked a missense variant in DCLRE1C to the trimming of TCR beta V and J genes. Likely technical artifact: a cluster of highly shared sequence variants. In a later analysis, at a false discovery rate of 0.05, fewer than 20,000 TCR beta sequences matched HLA alleles. Reported results showed that the classifier diagnosed cytomegalovirus status with high specificity and sensitivity.

The CDR3 runs 14 residues. Losses at the gene ends were 5 bases for V and 6 bases for J; bases not matched to a gene: 5. In germline, CDR1 is SEHNR, CDR2 FQNEAQ (reference sequence). Remarks on this clone: Its cognate antigen is unknown.

The PCR ran on 60 Vbeta and 13 Jbeta primers. Assay used: immunoSEQ multiplex PCR; TCRdb lists only in-frame clones, some missing. Counted here are approximately 200,000 clones, 79% occurring once; the ten biggest clones make up approximately 1.5%. The sample was PBMCs. This TCR came from a girl under 18 in good health and CMV-seropositive. This chain joins TRBV7-9 and TRBJ2-1; TRBD1 aligns across 9 bases. The CDR3 is CASSKPGQGNEQFF. CDR3 in DNA: TGTGCCAGCAGCAAACCGGGACAGGGCAATGAGCAGTTCTTC.